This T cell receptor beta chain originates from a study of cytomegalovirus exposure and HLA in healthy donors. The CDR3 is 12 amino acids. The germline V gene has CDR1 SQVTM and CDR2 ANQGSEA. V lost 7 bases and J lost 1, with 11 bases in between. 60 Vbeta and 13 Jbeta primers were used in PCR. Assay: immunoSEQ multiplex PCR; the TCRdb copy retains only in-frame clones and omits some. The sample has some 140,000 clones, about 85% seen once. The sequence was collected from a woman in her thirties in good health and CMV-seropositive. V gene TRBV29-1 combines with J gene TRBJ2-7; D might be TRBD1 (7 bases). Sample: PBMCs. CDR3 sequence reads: CSGGDSSYEQYF. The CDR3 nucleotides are TGCAGCGGCGGGGACAGTTCCTACGAGCAGTACTTC.